This TCR beta chain was profiled in a study of blood T cells in healthy people across ages. Between the trimmed V and J ends, which lost 0 bases and 7 bases, there was a span of 11 bases. CDR1 and CDR2 from the germline V gene are SGHRS and YFSETQ. This CDR3 is built from 14 residues. This clonotype was seen a few times. A second PCR, run for roughly 7 to 11 cycles, used a sample-barcoded 5' primer plus a J-beta primer mix. Each of the samples gave a minimum of 2.5 million paired-end reads that contained CDR3. MiXCR was run by TCRdb on the 5' RACE reads, yielding one entry per CDR3 protein. Among approximately 780,000 distinct CDR3 sequences listed, roughly 26% were seen once. This same sample was also part of a study on T cells of mothers and their children. This second study says: Addition of sample barcodes and 2-4 random nucleotides occurred through the M1S primer of the second PCR.

This TCR came from a boy younger than 18 in good health. Sequencing used blood. V and J are TRBV5-1 and TRBJ2-4; either TRBD1 or TRBD2 may fit D (5 bases each). The chain's CDR3 is CASSLEGTTNIQYF. CDR3 nucleotide sequence: TGCGCCAGCAGCTTGGAGGGGACGACGAACATTCAGTACTTC.